The text below deals with one T cell receptor (beta chain). Its antigen is unidentified. These data originate in a study of cytomegalovirus exposure and HLA in healthy donors. Study findings and constraints: Analysis was carried out at a later point, and it linked a missense DCLRE1C variant to TCR beta V- and J-gene trimming. At a 0.05 false discovery rate, a later analysis found around 17,000 TCR beta sequences to be associated with HLA alleles. A few of the chains that were CMV-associated were confirmed in vitro to be specific for CMV antigens.

The PCR ran on 60 Vbeta and 13 Jbeta primers. Profiled with immunoSEQ multiplex PCR; TCRdb holds only in-frame clones, not every one. The sample has some 120,000 clones; about 10% are singletons. The CDR3 has 14 amino acids. The V gene's germline CDR1 is SGHRS and CDR2 YFSETQ. V shed 4 bases and J 6 bases; nucleotides not matched to a gene: 8. What was sequenced was PBMCs. The TCR was taken from a young woman in good health and CMV-seropositive. The rearrangement uses TRBV5-1 and TRBJ1-1; 8 bases match TRBD1. CDR3 loop: CASSPWTGKAEAFF. Written as DNA, the CDR3 is TGCGCCAGCAGCCCATGGACAGGGAAGGCTGAAGCTTTCTTT.